One and the same sample provided the 29 T cell receptor beta chains below, sequenced in a study of blood T cell repertoires in COVID-19 (TCRdb year 2020). The library was produced with the immunoSEQ multiplex PCR assay. Entries here come from immuneACCESS through TCRdb and include only in-frame sequences with V and J called. Some clones fail to appear in such tables; in the studies checked, an unresolved V gene covers under half of the shortfall, and the cause of the remainder is unknown. This sample gives 200,000 to 250,000 clones in total; 82% of them show up just once. Less than 4% of the sample is held by the ten biggest clonotypes. Sequencing used peripheral blood. The origin of the receptors is an elderly woman with acute or convalescent COVID-19.

The chain employs TRBV7-6 and TRBJ1-1; 8 nucleotides align to TRBD1. The CDR3 extends over 15 amino acids. With V trimmed by 5 bases and J by 3 bases, 8 bases remained unmatched. Germline values: CDR1 SGHVS, CDR2 FNYEAQ. DNA of the CDR3: TGTGCCAGCAGCCTCATCGGACAGGGATACACTGAAGCTTTCTTT. Protein: CASSLIGQGYTEAFF.

This sequence joins TRBV14 and TRBJ1-1; 10 nucleotides match TRBD1. From germline, CDR1 is SGHDN and CDR2 FVKESK. This CDR3 has 13 amino acids. The V and J ends lost 7 bases and 7 bases, in that order; junction bases with no gene match: 6. This CDR3 reads CASTRDRGGEAFF. CDR3 sequence (DNA): TGTGCCAGCACCCGGGACAGGGGAGGTGAAGCTTTCTTT.

The sample holds a few counts of this clone. The rearrangement joins TRBV6-6 to TRBJ2-3; 7 positions match TRBD1. Germline CDR1 and CDR2: MNHNY and SVGAGI (reference sequence). The length of the CDR3 is 15 residues. J was trimmed by 3 bases and V by 2 bases; bases with no gene match: 5. Here the CDR3 reads CASSYLQGLTDTQYF. CDR3 in DNA: TGTGCCAGCAGTTACCTACAGGGGTTAACAGATACGCAGTATTTT.

V gene TRBV19 combines with J gene TRBJ2-3, with 9 bases that match TRBD1. Germline assignment: CDR1 LNHDA and CDR2 SQIVND (reference sequence). Trimming at V came to 6 bases and at J to 5 bases, leaving 9 bases not matched to a gene. The CDR3 has 15 residues. CDR3 DNA sequence: TGTGCCAGTAGCCGACAGGGGGATCAGAAAGATACGCAGTATTTT. Protein product: CASSRQGDQKDTQYF.

The J gene is TRBJ1-1, the V gene TRBV4-2, with D hard to call. Germline lookup yields CDR1 LGHNA and CDR2 YNFKEQ. There are 14 residues in the CDR3. Trimming removed 0 bases at V and 1 base at J, with 6 bases between. CDR3 amino acids: CASSQELRNTEAFF. The CDR3 coding sequence is TGTGCCAGCAGCCAAGAACTTCGGAACACTGAAGCTTTCTTT.

This chain's CDR3 is CASSSQQGDAYSGNTIYF. As DNA, the CDR3 is TGTGCCAGCAGCTCCCAACAGGGAGATGCTTACTCTGGAAACACCATATATTTT. V and J are TRBV11-2 and TRBJ1-3; the D gene is possibly TRBD1 (6 bases). Trimming cost V 4 bases and J 0 bases, with 19 bases left between them. The CDR3 spans 18 residues. Per germline, CDR1 SGHAT and CDR2 FQNNGV.

This chain joins TRBV9 and TRBJ1-3; tentatively, D is TRBD1 (6 bases). The germline gives CDR1 SGDLS, CDR2 YYNGEE. The CDR3 extends over 14 amino acids. V was shortened by 0 bases and J by 6 bases, with 10 bases between the two germline ends. CDR3 sequence: CASSVAGGKNTIYF. CDR3 coding DNA: TGTGCCAGCAGCGTAGCTGGGGGCAAAAACACCATATATTTT.

The chain carries TRBV19 and TRBJ1-6; no clear D. The CDR3 sequence is 16 residues long. Trimming took 5 bases from V and 9 from J, leaving 20 bases between them. CDR1 is LNHDA, CDR2 SQIVND, per germline (reference sequence). CDR3 in amino acids: CASSPTSTTGGSPLHF. CDR3 DNA: TGTGCCAGTAGTCCAACATCCACAACCGGAGGTTCACCCCTCCACTTT.

The V and J genes are TRBV5-4 and TRBJ1-2; D unresolved. This CDR3 region has 14 residues. Germline loops: CDR1 SGHNT, CDR2 YYREEE (reference sequence). The V end lost 0 bases, the J end lost 4 bases, and 10 bases lay between the germline ends. The CDR3 sequence: CASSLALEGYGYTF. In DNA form, the CDR3 reads TGTGCCAGCAGCTTGGCCTTGGAGGGCTATGGCTACACCTTC. The whole variable domain, remainder taken from reference TRBV5-4 and TRBJ1-2, is ETGVTQSPTHLIKTRGQQVTLRCSSQSGHNTVSWYQQALGQGPQFIFQYYREEENGRGNFPPRFSGLQFPNYSSELNVNALELDDSALYLCASSLALEGYGYTFGSGTRLTVV.

The V and J genes are TRBV11-2 and TRBJ1-1, with no clear D. The V gene's germline CDR1 is SGHAT and CDR2 FQNNGV. This CDR3 has 14 amino acids. V was cut by 0 bases and J by 5 bases, with 10 bases left in between. The CDR3 loop reads CASSLEEGWTEAFF. CDR3 DNA: TGTGCCAGCAGCTTAGAGGAGGGATGGACTGAAGCTTTCTTT. Complete variable domain (other parts from reference TRBV11-2 and TRBJ1-1): EAGVAQSPRYKIIEKRQSVAFWCNPISGHATLYWYQQILGQGPKLLIQFQNNGVVDDSQLPKDRFSAERLKGVDSTLKIQPAKLEDSAVYLCASSLEEGWTEAFFGQGTRLTVV.

The chain couples TRBV19 to TRBJ2-2; TRBD1 aligns across 8 bases. CDR1 and CDR2 (germline): LNHDA, SQIVND (reference sequence). V lost 5 bases to trimming and J lost 6 bases; unmatched junction nucleotides: 14. There are 17 residues in the CDR3. The CDR3 nucleotides read TGTGCCAGTAGTCGCATATGGACAGGGTTAATATCCGGGGAGCTGTTTTTT. This encodes CASSRIWTGLISGELFF.

The CDR3 nucleotides read TGTGCCAGTTGCAGGGAGGTCGACACCGGGGAGCTGTTTTTT. This gives the protein CASCREVDTGELFF. The chain combines TRBV2 with TRBJ2-2, with D perhaps TRBD2 (6 bases). The CDR3 has 14 amino acids. CDR1 is SNHLY, CDR2 FYNNEI, per germline. V gave up 9 bases and J gave up 3 bases, with 14 bases separating them. The variable domain in full, with the rest retrieved from reference TRBV2 and TRBJ2-2, is EPEVTQTPSHQVTQMGQEVILRCVPISNHLYFYWYRQILGQKVEFLVSFYNNEISEKSEIFDDQFSVERPDGSNFTLKIRSTKLEDSAMYFCASCREVDTGELFFGEGSRLTVL.

The gene calls are TRBV5-4 and TRBJ2-5; possibly TRBD2 for D (6 bases). CDR3 length equals 13 residues. Trimming cost V 0 bases and J 3 bases, with 6 bases left between them. CDR1 SGHNT and CDR2 YYREEE come from the germline V gene (reference sequence). CDR3 nucleotides: TGTGCCAGCAGCTTGGTAGCGGAAGAGACCCAGTACTTC. This encodes CASSLVAEETQYF.

The rearrangement joins TRBV15 to TRBJ2-5; maybe TRBD1 (5 bases). Germline-derived CDR1 and CDR2 are LNHNV and YYDKDF (reference sequence). Trimming removed 0 bases at V and 4 bases at J, with 9 bases between. The CDR3 covers 14 residues. The CDR3 loop reads CATSRDLGVETQYF. CDR3 nucleotides: TGTGCCACCAGCAGAGATTTAGGGGTAGAGACCCAGTACTTC. The variable domain in full, with the rest retrieved from reference TRBV15 and TRBJ2-5, is DAMVIQNPRYQVTQFGKPVTLSCSQTLNHNVMYWYQQKSSQAPKLLFHYYDKDFNNEADTPDNFQSRRPNTSFCFLDIRSPGLGDTAMYLCATSRDLGVETQYFGPGTRLLVL.

The chain links TRBV6-6 to TRBJ1-1; 8 bases are shared with TRBD1. Germline V CDR1 and CDR2: MNHNY, SVGAGI (reference sequence). J was trimmed by 3 bases and V by 6 bases; bases with no gene match: 0. The CDR3 totals 12 residues. CDR3 coding DNA: TGTGCCAGCAGGACAGGGGACACTGAAGCTTTCTTT. Translation gives CASRTGDTEAFF.

This chain links TRBV19 with TRBJ1-6, with 8 positions matching TRBD1. Germline loops: CDR1 LNHDA, CDR2 SQIVND (reference sequence). V lost 8 bases, J lost 7 bases, and 4 bases stayed unmatched. The CDR3 contains 13 residues. The chain's CDR3 is CASGGQGNSPLHF. The DNA for the CDR3 is TGTGCCAGTGGAGGACAGGGAAATTCACCCCTCCACTTT.

The chain couples TRBV6-6 to TRBJ1-1; perhaps TRBD1 as D (6 bases). The CDR3 loop spans 13 amino acids. Trimming stripped 0 bases from V and 7 bases from J, with 9 bases between. Germline lookup yields CDR1 MNHNY and CDR2 SVGAGI (reference sequence). The CDR3 sequence is CASSYSGGYEAFF. In DNA, the CDR3 is TGTGCCAGCAGTTACTCAGGGGGTTATGAAGCTTTCTTT.

The chain carries TRBV7-8 and TRBJ1-1; 7 bases align to TRBD1. The CDR3 loop spans 14 amino acids. Trimming removed 3 bases from V and 11 bases from J; junction bases left unmatched: 12. Germline CDR1 and CDR2: SGHVS and FQNEAQ. In nucleotides, the CDR3 is TGTGCCAGCAGCTTTGGGTACTTAGGGGGCCTGGCTTTCTTT. Encoded protein: CASSFGYLGGLAFF.

The chain carries TRBV2 and TRBJ2-2; TRBD2 matches 7 bases. Losses at the gene ends were 6 bases for V and 0 bases for J; bases not matched to a gene: 4. The CDR3 length is 15 residues. Germline V gene sequence: CDR1 SNHLY, CDR2 FYNNEI. CDR3 in DNA: TGTGCCAGCAGGGCGGGAGACTCGAACACCGGGGAGCTGTTTTTT. Amino acids: CASRAGDSNTGELFF.

J is TRBJ1-1 and V is TRBV28; 7 nucleotides align to TRBD1. CDR3 length: 13 residues. V was pared by 8 bases and J by 1 base, with 4 bases of the junction left unmatched. Germline CDR1 and CDR2: MDHEN and SYDVKM. As DNA, the CDR3 is TGTGCCAGCGCTACAGGGGCGAACACTGAAGCTTTCTTT. Encoded protein: CASATGANTEAFF.

As to this clone: Other nucleotide sequences in the sample specify the same CDR3. The chain carries TRBV7-9 and TRBJ1-1; 9 bases fit TRBD1. This CDR3 comprises 15 residues. CDR1 and CDR2 (germline): SEHNR, FQNEAQ (reference sequence). V was pared by 3 bases and J by 2 bases, with 4 bases of the junction left unmatched. The DNA for the CDR3 is TGTGCCAGCAGCTTGACAGGGGGTCTTAACACTGAAGCTTTCTTT. Its translation: CASSLTGGLNTEAFF.

This clone has a single count. V usage is TRBV27 and J usage is TRBJ2-2, with 11 nucleotides matching TRBD2. This CDR3 region has 15 residues. CDR1 and CDR2 (germline): MNHEY, SMNVEV (reference sequence). The ends lost 7 bases at V and 3 bases at J; junction bases unmatched: 4. As DNA, the CDR3 is TGTGCCAGCAATATAGCGGGGGGGGACACCGGGGAGCTGTTTTTT. Translating gives CASNIAGGDTGELFF.

This sequence joins TRBV28 and TRBJ1-1, with TRBD1 matching over 7 bases. The ends lost 7 bases at V and 6 bases at J; junction bases unmatched: 8. Germline CDR1 and CDR2: MDHEN and SYDVKM. This CDR3 has 13 amino acids. The CDR3 loop reads CASTMDRRAEAFF. The DNA for the CDR3 is TGTGCCAGCACCATGGACAGGAGGGCTGAAGCTTTCTTT.

This clone has just one count. The genes are TRBV18 and TRBJ1-2; D is unresolved. The length of the CDR3 is 11 residues. In germline, CDR1 is KGHSH, CDR2 LQKENI. The germline V and J ends were trimmed by 2 bases and 6 bases, with 4 bases remaining between them. The DNA for the CDR3 is TGTGCCAGCTCACCATCTGATGGCTACACCTTC. Translating it yields CASSPSDGYTF.

V and J are TRBV27 and TRBJ2-3, with 10 bases identical to TRBD1. In germline, CDR1 is MNHEY, CDR2 SMNVEV (reference sequence). The CDR3 is 16 residues long. The ends lost 6 bases at V and 2 bases at J; junction bases unmatched: 8. The CDR3 DNA reads TGTGCCAGCAGACCCTCGGGGACAGGGGCCACAGATACGCAGTATTTT. Its translation: CASRPSGTGATDTQYF.

A few counts support this clone. CDR3 sequence (DNA): TGTGCCAGCAGAGCCTGGGACACTCGTAATTCACCCCTCCACTTT. Protein product: CASRAWDTRNSPLHF. The rearrangement links TRBV3-1 (or the pseudogene TRBV3-2) to TRBJ1-6; a weak D match, TRBD1 (6 bases). The V end was cut by 6 bases, the J end by 6 bases, with 15 bases between. The CDR3 has 15 residues. Germline CDR1 is LGHDT and CDR2 is YNNKEL (reference sequence).

The chain is built from TRBV6-5 and TRBJ2-1; 9 bases fit TRBD2. J lost 3 bases, V lost 6 bases, and 6 bases had no gene match. From germline, CDR1 is MNHEY and CDR2 SVGAGI. The CDR3 loop spans 15 amino acids. CDR3 sequence: CASSRGGVGYNEQFF. CDR3 DNA sequence: TGTGCCAGCAGCCGCGGGGGGGTGGGCTACAATGAGCAGTTCTTC.

This chain joins TRBV2 and TRBJ1-1; the match to TRBD1 covers 8 bases. The germline CDR1 and CDR2 sequences are SNHLY and FYNNEI. This CDR3 has 15 residues. V was pared by 8 bases and J by 7 bases, with 15 bases of the junction left unmatched. The CDR3 DNA reads TGTGCCAGCGTTCCCCTCTCGACAGGGGAGATTGAAGCTTTCTTT. Its protein is CASVPLSTGEIEAFF.

The genes are TRBV28 and TRBJ2-5; the match to TRBD2 covers 13 bases. Germline V CDR1 and CDR2: MDHEN, SYDVKM. V was clipped by 8 bases and J by 4 bases; unmatched bases: 10. The CDR3 loop spans 16 amino acids. Written as DNA, the CDR3 is TGTGCCAGCTACCCCCTCGGACTAGCGGGAGTAGAGACCCAGTACTTC. This sequence encodes CASYPLGLAGVETQYF.